Sequencing of this T cell receptor beta chain was carried out in a study of blood T cell repertoires in COVID-19. Overall study: Specimens from acute and convalescent COVID-19 originated in the United States, Italy and Spain. PBMCs, B-cell-depleted T cells, or T cells were the source of the cDNA or gDNA that made up the material.

CDR1 is WNHNN and CDR2 is SYGVQD in the germline V gene (reference sequence). Deletions cut 2 bases from V and 4 bases from J, with 16 bases between. The CDR3 sequence is 16 residues long. Authors' data handling: Researchers report that nucleated cell counts were estimated from reference gene primer amplification. Method: immunoSEQ multiplex PCR; TCRdb's copy keeps in-frame clones and lacks some. V and J calls and clone size are those listed in that table; D and trimming were worked out from the DNA. The repertoire holds 90,000 to 120,000 clones, about four fifths seen once, with around a quarter in the top ten.

The chain couples TRBV10-1 to TRBJ2-3; the D gene is possibly TRBD2 (6 bases). Sequences were obtained from peripheral blood. The receptor comes from a man in his 60s with acute or convalescent COVID-19. Here the CDR3 reads CASSESSQGGADTQYF. For the CDR3, the DNA is TGCGCCAGCAGTGAGAGTAGCCAGGGAGGCGCAGATACGCAGTATTTT.